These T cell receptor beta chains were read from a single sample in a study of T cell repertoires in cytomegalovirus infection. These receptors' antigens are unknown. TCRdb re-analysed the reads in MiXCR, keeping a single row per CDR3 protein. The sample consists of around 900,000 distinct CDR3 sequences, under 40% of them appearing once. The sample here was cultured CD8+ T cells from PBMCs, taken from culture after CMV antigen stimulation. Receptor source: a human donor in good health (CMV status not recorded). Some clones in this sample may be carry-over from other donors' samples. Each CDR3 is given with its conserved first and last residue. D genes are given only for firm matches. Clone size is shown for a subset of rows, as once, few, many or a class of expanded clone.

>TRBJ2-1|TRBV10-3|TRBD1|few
TGTGCCATCAGGGGGGACAGGGACAATGAGCAGTTCTTC
CAIRGDRDNEQFF
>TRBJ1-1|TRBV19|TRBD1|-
TGTGCCAGTAGGGGTGGGACAGGGAACGCAGCTTTCTTT
CASRGGTGNAAFF
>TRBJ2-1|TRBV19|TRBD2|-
TGTGCCAGTAGTATCGATCCTAGCGGGGTCGATGAGCAGTTCTTC
CASSIDPSGVDEQFF
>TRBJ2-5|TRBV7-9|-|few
TGTGCCAGCTGGCTCGGAGGGTTAGAGACCCAGTACTTC
CASWLGGLETQYF
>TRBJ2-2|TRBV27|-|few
TGTGCCAGCAGTCCAGTCGACGGCACCGGGGAGCTGTTTTTT
CASSPVDGTGELFF
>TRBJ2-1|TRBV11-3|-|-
TGTGCCAGCAGCTTAGGACAGGAAACCTTCAATGAGCAGTTCTTC
CASSLGQETFNEQFF
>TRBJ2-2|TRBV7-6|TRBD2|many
TGTGCCAGCAGCCCACTTACTAGCGGGGCCTACACCGGGGAGCTGTTTTTT
CASSPLTSGAYTGELFF
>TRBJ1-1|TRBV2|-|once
TGTGCCATTTGGGGGACAGAAGCTTTCTTT
CAIWGTEAFF
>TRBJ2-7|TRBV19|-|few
TGTGCCAGTAGTATACAGCCGGGACTTTCCTACGAGCAGTACTTC
CASSIQPGLSYEQYF
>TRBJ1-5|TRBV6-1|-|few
TGTGCCAGCGGGTCAAAGACTCGTCCCAATCAGCCCCAGCATTTT
CASGSKTRPNQPQHF
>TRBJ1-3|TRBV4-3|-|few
TGCGCCAGCAGCCAAGATGGAGGCTCTGGAAACACCATATATTTT
CASSQDGGSGNTIYF
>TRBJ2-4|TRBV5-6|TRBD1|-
TGTGCCAGCAGCTTGGCCGGGACAGGGTTAAACATTCAGTACTTC
CASSLAGTGLNIQYF
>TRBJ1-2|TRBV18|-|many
TGTGCCAGCTCACCGACCCCTCGAGAGGCCACCTTC
CASSPTPREATF
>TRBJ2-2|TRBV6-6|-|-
TGTGCCAGCAGTTACGTGGCAGTTAGTACCGGGGAGCTGTTTTTT
CASSYVAVSTGELFF
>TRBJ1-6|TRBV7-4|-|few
TGTGCCAGCAGCTCTGGGGGGGTGTCACCCCTCCACTTT
CASSSGGVSPLHF
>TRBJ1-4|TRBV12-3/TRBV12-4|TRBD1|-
TGTGCCAGCAGAGCGGACAGGGAGGTGTTTTTT
CASRADREVFF
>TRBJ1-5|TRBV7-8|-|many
TGTGCCAGCAGCCGTGGTTCTAGCAATCAGCCCCAGCATTTT
CASSRGSSNQPQHF
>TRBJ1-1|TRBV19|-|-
TGTGCCAGTAGTAGGTCACGGGGTGAAGCTTTCTTT
CASSRSRGEAFF
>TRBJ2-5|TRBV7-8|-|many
TGTGCCAGCAGCTTAGAGGTAGTCAAGTGGCCAGCCCAAGAGACCCAGTACTTC
CASSLEVVKWPAQETQYF
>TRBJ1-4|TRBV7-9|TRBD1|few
TGTGCCAGCAGCTTAGAAAGCGAGACAGGGTTTCGGGATGAAAAACTGTTTTTT
CASSLESETGFRDEKLFF
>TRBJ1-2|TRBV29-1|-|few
TGCAGCGTTATGGGGGGCTCCGGGATCTATGGCTACACCTTC
CSVMGGSGIYGYTF
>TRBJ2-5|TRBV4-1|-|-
TGCGCCAGCAGCCAAAACGAAGAGACCCAGTACTTC
CASSQNEETQYF